Following are 12 T cell receptor beta chains from one sample sequenced in a study of shared clonotypes between healthy human individuals. Repertoires were generated with immunoSEQ multiplex PCR, while TCRdb's copy carries only in-frame clones and drops some. The table has 490,000 or so clones, roughly 85% seen once; the top ten hold about 12%. The sample comprised PBMCs. These receptors came from a middle-aged woman in good health. Some clones in this sample may be carry-over from other donors' samples.

The chain uses TRBV7-6 and TRBJ2-2, with D hard to call. Germline values: CDR1 SGHVS, CDR2 FNYEAQ. There are 14 residues in the CDR3. V was shortened by 5 bases and J by 1 base, with 8 bases between the two germline ends. CDR3 sequence reads: CASSPSRNTGELFF. The DNA of the CDR3 is TGTGCCAGCAGCCCGTCGAGGAACACCGGGGAGCTGTTTTTT. Together with reference TRBV7-6 and TRBJ2-2, the CDR3 gives the full variable domain: GAGVSQSPRYKVTKRGQDVALRCDPISGHVSLYWYRQALGQGPEFLTYFNYEAQQDKSGLPNDRFSAERPEGSISTLTIQRTEQRDSAMYRCASSPSRNTGELFFGEGSRLTVL.

V usage is TRBV2 and J usage is TRBJ1-4; D is uncertain. The CDR3 is made up of 13 amino acids. Germline V gene data show CDR1 as SNHLY and CDR2 as FYNNEI. Trimming stripped 4 bases from V and 8 bases from J, with 11 bases between. The CDR3 coding sequence is TGTGCCAGCAGTGCAAGGGAAAGGGAAAAACTGTTTTTT. It yields the protein CASSAREREKLFF.

The chain employs TRBV5-5 and TRBJ1-1, with TRBD1 matching 7 bases. CDR3 size: 13 residues. V was pared by 5 bases and J by 4 bases, with 5 bases of the junction left unmatched. CDR1 is SGHKS, CDR2 YYEKEE, per germline (reference sequence). The CDR3 DNA sequence: TGTGCCAGCAGAACCGCAGGGGGCACTGAAGCTTTCTTT. Its translation: CASRTAGGTEAFF.

The chain links TRBV7-8 to TRBJ2-1; D remains unclear. This CDR3 comprises 12 residues. The V gene lost 5 bases and the J gene lost 9 bases, with 11 bases spanning the gap. Germline lookup yields CDR1 SGHVS and CDR2 FQNEAQ. Written as DNA, the CDR3 is TGTGCCAGCAGCCTCGCCGTGGGTGAGCAGTTCTTC. Translating it yields CASSLAVGEQFF.

This chain connects TRBV18 to TRBJ2-1; D ambiguous. The CDR3 loop spans 17 amino acids. Per germline, CDR1 KGHSH and CDR2 LQKENI. V was cut by 6 bases and J by 3 bases, with 21 bases left in between. CDR3 in amino acids: CASSESTAASFYNEQFF. CDR3 DNA sequence: TGTGCCAGCTCCGAATCTACGGCGGCGTCCTTCTACAATGAGCAGTTCTTC.

The table lists this clone with a few counts. The CDR3 sequence: CASIKPGDTQYF. The CDR3 DNA follows: TGTGCCAGCATAAAGCCGGGAGATACGCAGTATTTT. The chain couples TRBV7-2 to TRBJ2-3; the D is unclear. Trimming cost V 7 bases and J 5 bases, with 10 bases left between them. Germline V gene lookup returns CDR1 SGHTA and CDR2 FQGNSA. The CDR3 length is 12 residues.

Only a few counts were recorded for this clone. The V and J genes are TRBV10-3 and TRBJ2-7, with 9 positions matching TRBD2. Germline lookup yields CDR1 ENHRY and CDR2 SYGVKD. Trimming removed 8 bases from V and 2 bases from J; junction bases left unmatched: 7. The CDR3 runs to 14 residues. CDR3 amino acids: CAIRGSGGTYEQYF. CDR3 nucleotides: TGTGCCATCCGAGGGAGCGGGGGGACCTACGAGCAGTACTTC.

The J gene is TRBJ1-1, the V gene TRBV28, with D perhaps TRBD1 (5 bases). V was pared by 5 bases and J by 1 base, with 11 bases between. Germline CDR1 and CDR2: MDHEN and SYDVKM. The CDR3 is made up of 14 amino acids. Here the CDR3 reads CASSARDRNTEAFF. CDR3 bases: TGTGCCAGCAGTGCCAGGGATCGGAACACTGAAGCTTTCTTT. Full variable domain (remainder filled in from reference TRBV28 and TRBJ1-1): DVKVTQSSRYLVKRTGEKVFLECVQDMDHENMFWYRQDPGLGLRLIYFSYDVKMKEKGDIPEGYSVSREKKERFSLILESASTNQTSMYLCASSARDRNTEAFFGQGTRLTVV.

This clone came up a few times. V and J are TRBV18 and TRBJ2-7, with D unclear. V was pared by 3 bases and J by 0 bases, with 9 bases between. CDR1 is KGHSH, CDR2 LQKENI, per germline. The CDR3 is 14 amino acids. The CDR3 bases are TGTGCCAGCTCACCCTCCGCGACCTCCTACGAGCAGTACTTC. As protein: CASSPSATSYEQYF.

This chain joins TRBV11-2 and TRBJ2-3; TRBD1 matches at 9 bases. V lost 8 bases to trimming and J lost 1 base; unmatched junction nucleotides: 4. This CDR3 has 14 residues. The germline V gene has CDR1 SGHAT and CDR2 FQNNGV. The CDR3 region is CASSRDRGTDTQYF. The DNA for the CDR3 is TGTGCCAGCTCCCGGGACAGGGGCACAGATACGCAGTATTTT.

The chain employs TRBV7-3 and TRBJ2-1, with D possibly being TRBD2 (6 bases). Germline V gene data show CDR1 as SGHTA and CDR2 as FQGTGA. V was cut by 5 bases and J by 5 bases, with 16 bases left in between. The CDR3 extends over 15 amino acids. CDR3 sequence reads: CASSGRDSPDNEQFF. The CDR3 DNA is TGTGCCAGCAGCGGCCGGGACTCCCCAGACAATGAGCAGTTCTTC.

This chain links TRBV5-1 with TRBJ2-2; D gene uncertain. The V end was cut by 5 bases, the J end by 5 bases, with 16 bases between. The CDR3 runs to 15 residues. CDR1 is SGHRS and CDR2 is YFSETQ in the germline V gene. The DNA of the CDR3 is TGCGCCAGCAGAACGGTTGGTGACCTAACCGGGGAGCTGTTTTTT. Encoded protein: CASRTVGDLTGELFF.